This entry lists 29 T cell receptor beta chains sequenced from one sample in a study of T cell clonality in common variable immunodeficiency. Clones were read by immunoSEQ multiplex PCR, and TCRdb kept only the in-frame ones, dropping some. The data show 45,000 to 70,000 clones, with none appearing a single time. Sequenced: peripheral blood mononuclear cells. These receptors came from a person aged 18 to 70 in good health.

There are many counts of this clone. Partial CDR3 DNA: TGCAGTGCTAGAGATCCCGGACAGGGGTTTCAGCCC. Its translation: CSARDPGQGFQP. The CDR3 as a whole reads CSARDPGQGFQPQHF. The chain has TRBV20-1 and TRBJ1-5, with 9 bases that match TRBD1. The missing CDR3 end, 3 residues past where the read stops, is filled in from the germline J gene. Germline values: CDR1 DFQATT, CDR2 SNEGSKA (reference sequence). J gave up 6 bases and V 0 bases, and 6 bases lay outside the gene matches. This CDR3 contains 15 residues.

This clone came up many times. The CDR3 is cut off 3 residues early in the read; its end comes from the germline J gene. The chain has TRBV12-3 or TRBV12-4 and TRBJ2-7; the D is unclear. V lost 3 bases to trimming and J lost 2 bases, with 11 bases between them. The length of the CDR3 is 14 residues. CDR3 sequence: CASSFGLTAYEQYF. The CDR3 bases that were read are TGTGCCAGCAGTTTTGGCCTCACAGCCTACGAG.

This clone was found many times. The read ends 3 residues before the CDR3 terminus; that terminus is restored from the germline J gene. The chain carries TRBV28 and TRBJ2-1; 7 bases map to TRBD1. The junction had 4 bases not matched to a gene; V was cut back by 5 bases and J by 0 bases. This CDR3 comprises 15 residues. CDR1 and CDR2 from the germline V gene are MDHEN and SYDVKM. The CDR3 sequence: CASSAGGNSYNEQFF. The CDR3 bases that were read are TGTGCCAGCAGTGCAGGGGGAAACTCCTACAATGAG.

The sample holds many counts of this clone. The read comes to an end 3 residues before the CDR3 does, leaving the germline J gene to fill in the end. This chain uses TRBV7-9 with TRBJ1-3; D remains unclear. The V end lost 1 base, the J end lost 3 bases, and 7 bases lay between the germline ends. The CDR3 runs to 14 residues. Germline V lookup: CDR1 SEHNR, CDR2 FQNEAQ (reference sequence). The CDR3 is CASSLGTDGNTIYF. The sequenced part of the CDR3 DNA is TGTGCCAGCAGCTTAGGTACTGATGGAAACACC.

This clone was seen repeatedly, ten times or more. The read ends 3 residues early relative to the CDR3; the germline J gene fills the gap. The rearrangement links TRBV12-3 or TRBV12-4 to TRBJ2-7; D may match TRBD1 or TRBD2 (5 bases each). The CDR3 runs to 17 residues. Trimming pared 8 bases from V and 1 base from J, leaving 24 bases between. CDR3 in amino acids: CASGPREPGPKSYEQYF. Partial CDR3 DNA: TGTGCCAGCGGCCCAAGGGAGCCAGGGCCCAAATCCTACGAG.

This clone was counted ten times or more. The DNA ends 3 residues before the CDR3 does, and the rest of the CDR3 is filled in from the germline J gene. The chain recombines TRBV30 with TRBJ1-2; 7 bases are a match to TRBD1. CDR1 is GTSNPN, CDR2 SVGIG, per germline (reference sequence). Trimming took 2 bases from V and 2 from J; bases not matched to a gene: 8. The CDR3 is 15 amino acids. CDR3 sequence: CAWSPLGRGNYGYTF. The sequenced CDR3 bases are TGTGCCTGGAGTCCCTTGGGCAGGGGGAACTATGGC. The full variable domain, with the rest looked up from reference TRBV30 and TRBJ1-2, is SQTIHQWPATLVQPVGSPLSLECTVEGTSNPNLYWYRQAAGRGLQLLFYSVGIGQISSEVPQNLSASRPQDRQFILSSKKLLLSDSGFYLCAWSPLGRGNYGYTFGSGTRLTVV.

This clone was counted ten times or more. CDR3 amino acids: CAWTQRPSYNEQFF. The CDR3 bases that were read are TGTGCCTGGACACAGCGGCCCTCCTACAATGAG. The V gene is TRBV30, the J gene TRBJ2-1; TRBD2 is a possible D gene (5 bases). The read finishes 3 residues shy of the CDR3 end, and the germline J gene is used to complete it. CDR3 length: 14 residues. The V end lost 4 bases, the J end lost 0 bases, and 10 bases lay between the germline ends. Germline V gives CDR1 GTSNPN, CDR2 SVGIG (reference sequence).

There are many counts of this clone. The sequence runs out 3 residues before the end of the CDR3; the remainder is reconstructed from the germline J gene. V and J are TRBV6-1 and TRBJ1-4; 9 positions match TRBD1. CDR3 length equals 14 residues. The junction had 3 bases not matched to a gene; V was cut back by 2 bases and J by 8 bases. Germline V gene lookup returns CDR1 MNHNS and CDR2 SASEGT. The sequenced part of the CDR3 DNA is TGTGCCAGCAGTGAATCGACAGGGGGAGAAAAA. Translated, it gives CASSESTGGEK. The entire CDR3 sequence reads CASSESTGGEKLFF.

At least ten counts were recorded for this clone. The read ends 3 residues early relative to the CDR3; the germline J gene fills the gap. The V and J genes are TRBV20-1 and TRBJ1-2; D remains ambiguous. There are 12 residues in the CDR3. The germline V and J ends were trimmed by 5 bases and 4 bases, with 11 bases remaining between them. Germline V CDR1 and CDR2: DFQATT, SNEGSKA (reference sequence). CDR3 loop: CSAHRNLYGYTF. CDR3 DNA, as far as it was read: TGCAGTGCTCACAGAAACCTCTATGGC.

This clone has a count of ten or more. CDR3: CASRGRTGKDEKLFF. The DNA read from the CDR3 is TGTGCCAGTAGGGGACGGACAGGGAAGGATGAAAAA. The chain employs TRBV19 and TRBJ1-4; 8 positions agree with TRBD1. The read falls 3 residues short of the CDR3 end, and the missing part is taken from the germline J gene. Germline CDR1 LNHDA, CDR2 SQIVND (reference sequence). The junction had 9 bases not matched to a gene; V was cut back by 6 bases and J by 6 bases. The CDR3 contains 15 residues.

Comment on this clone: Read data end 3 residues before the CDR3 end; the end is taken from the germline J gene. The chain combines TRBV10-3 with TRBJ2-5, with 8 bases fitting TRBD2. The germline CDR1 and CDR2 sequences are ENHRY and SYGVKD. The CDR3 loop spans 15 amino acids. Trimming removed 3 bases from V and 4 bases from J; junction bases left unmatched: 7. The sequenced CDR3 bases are TGTGCCATCAGTGATGCGGGAGGTTTAGGAGAGACC. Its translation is CAISDAGGLGET. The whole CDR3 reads CAISDAGGLGETQYF.

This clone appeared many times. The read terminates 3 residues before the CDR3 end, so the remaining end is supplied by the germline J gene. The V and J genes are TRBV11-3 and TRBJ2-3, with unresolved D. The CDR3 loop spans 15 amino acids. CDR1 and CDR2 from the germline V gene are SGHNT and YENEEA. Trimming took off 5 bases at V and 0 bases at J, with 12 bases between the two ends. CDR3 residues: CASSKGTASTDTQYF. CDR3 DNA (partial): TGTGCCAGCAGCAAAGGTACAGCTAGCACAGATACG. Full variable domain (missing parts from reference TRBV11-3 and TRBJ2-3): EAGVVQSPRYKIIEKKQPVAFWCNPISGHNTLYWYLQNLGQGPELLIRYENEEAVDDSQLPKDRFSAERLKGVDSTLKIQPAELGDSAVYLCASSKGTASTDTQYFGPGTRLTVL.

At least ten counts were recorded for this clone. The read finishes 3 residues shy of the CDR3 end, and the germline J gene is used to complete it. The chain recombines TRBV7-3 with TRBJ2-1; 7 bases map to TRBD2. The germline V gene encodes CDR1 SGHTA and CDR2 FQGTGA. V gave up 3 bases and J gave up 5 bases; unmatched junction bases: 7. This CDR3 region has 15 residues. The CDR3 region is CASSFGLGLNNEQFF. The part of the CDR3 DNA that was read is TGTGCCAGCAGCTTTGGACTAGGTCTCAACAATGAG.

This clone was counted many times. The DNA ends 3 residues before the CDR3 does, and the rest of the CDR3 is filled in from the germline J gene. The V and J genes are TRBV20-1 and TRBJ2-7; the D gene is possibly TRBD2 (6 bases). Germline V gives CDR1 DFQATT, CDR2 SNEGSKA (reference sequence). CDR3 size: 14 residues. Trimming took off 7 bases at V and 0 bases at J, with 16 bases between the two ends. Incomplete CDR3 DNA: TGCAGTGTTCTAATGGGGACTCTCTCCTACGAG. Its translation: CSVLMGTLSYE. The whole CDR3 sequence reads CSVLMGTLSYEQYF.

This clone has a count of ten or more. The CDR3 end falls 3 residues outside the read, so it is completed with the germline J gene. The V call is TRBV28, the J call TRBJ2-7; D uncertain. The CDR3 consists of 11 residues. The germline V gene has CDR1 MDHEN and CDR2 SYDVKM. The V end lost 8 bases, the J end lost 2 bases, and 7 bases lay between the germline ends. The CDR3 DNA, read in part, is TGTGCCAGCGGCCTCCCCTACGAG. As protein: CASGLPYE. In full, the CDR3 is CASGLPYEQYF.

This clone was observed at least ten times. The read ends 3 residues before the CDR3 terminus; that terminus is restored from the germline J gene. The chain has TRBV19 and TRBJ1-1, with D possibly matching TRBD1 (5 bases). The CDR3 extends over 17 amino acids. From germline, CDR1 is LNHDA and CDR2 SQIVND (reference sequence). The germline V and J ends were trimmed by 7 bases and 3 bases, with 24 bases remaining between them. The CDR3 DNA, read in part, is TGTGCCAGTACGGATGATTATGGAGTTTCGGGGGACACTGAA. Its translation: CASTDDYGVSGDTE. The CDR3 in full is CASTDDYGVSGDTEAFF.

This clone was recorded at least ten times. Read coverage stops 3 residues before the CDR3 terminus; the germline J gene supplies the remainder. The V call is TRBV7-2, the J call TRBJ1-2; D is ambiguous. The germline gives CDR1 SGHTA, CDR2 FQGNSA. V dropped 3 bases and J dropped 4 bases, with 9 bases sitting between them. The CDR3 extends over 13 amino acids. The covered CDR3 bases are TGTGCCAGCAGCTTCTTGTCGGTCTATGGC. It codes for CASSFLSVYG. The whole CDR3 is CASSFLSVYGYTF.

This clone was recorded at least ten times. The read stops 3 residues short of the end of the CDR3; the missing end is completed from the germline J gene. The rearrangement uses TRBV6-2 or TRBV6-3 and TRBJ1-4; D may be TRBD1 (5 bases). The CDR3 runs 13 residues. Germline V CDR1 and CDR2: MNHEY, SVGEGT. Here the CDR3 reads CASSYRFAGELFF. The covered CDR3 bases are TGTGCCAGCAGTTACAGGTTTGCGGGGGAA.

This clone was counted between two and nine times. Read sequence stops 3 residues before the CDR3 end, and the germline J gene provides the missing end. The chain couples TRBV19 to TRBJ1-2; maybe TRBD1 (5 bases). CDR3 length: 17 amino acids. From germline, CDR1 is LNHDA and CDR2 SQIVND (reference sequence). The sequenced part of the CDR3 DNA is TGTGCCAGTAGTACGACGTTGGGACTAGCGGGAGTGAATGAG. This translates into CASSTTLGLAGVNE. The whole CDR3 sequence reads CASSTTLGLAGVNEYTF.

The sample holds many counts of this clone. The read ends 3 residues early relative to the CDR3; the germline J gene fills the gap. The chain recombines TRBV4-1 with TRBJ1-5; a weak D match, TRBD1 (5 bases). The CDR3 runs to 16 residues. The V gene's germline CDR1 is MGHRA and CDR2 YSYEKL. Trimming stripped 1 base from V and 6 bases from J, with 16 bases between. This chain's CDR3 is CASSQVMGGVGQPQHF. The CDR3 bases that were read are TGCGCCAGCAGCCAAGTAATGGGAGGGGTGGGTCAGCCC.

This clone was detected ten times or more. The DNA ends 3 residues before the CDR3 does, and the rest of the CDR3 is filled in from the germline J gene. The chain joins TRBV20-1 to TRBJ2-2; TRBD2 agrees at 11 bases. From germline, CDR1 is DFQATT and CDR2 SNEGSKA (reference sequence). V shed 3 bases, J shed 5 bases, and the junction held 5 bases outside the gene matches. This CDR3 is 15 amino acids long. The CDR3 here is CSASRLAGGTGELFF. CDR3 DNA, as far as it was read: TGCAGTGCTAGCAGGCTAGCGGGGGGTACCGGGGAG.

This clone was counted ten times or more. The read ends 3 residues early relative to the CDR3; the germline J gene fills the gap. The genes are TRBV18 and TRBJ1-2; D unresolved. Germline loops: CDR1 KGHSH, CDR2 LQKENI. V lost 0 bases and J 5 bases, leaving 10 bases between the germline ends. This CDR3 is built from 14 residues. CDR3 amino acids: CASSPPEGSYGYTF. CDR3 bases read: TGTGCCAGCTCACCACCGGAGGGTTCTTATGGC.

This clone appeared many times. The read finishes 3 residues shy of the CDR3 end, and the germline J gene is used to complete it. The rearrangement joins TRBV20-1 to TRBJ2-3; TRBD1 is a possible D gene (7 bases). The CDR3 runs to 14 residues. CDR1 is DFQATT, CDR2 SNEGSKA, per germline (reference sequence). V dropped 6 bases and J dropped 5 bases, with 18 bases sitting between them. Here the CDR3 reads CSANPPGGLDTQYF. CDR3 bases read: TGCAGTGCCAATCCACCAGGGGGACTAGATACG.

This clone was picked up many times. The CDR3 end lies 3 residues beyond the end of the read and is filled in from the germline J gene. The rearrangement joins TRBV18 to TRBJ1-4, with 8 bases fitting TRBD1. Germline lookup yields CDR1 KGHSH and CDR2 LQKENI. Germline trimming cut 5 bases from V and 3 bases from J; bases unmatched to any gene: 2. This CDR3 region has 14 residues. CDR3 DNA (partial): TGTGCCAGCTCAACGGGACAGGCTAATGAAAAA. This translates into CASSTGQANEK. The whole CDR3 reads CASSTGQANEKLFF.

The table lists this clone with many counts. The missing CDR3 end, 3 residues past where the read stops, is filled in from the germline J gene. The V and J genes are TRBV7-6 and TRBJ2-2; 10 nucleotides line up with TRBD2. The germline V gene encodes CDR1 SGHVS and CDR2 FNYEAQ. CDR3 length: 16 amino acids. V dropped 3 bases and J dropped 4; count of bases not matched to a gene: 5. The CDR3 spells CASSFYSGRATGELFF. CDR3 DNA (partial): TGTGCCAGCAGCTTTTACAGCGGGAGGGCCACCGGGGAG.

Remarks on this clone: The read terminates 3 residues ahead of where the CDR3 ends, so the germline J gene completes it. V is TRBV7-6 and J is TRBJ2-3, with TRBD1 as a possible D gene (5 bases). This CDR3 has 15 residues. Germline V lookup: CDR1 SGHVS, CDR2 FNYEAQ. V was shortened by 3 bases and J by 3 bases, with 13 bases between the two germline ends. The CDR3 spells CASSFSGAWTDTQYF. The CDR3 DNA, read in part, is TGTGCCAGCAGCTTTTCTGGGGCGTGGACAGATACG.

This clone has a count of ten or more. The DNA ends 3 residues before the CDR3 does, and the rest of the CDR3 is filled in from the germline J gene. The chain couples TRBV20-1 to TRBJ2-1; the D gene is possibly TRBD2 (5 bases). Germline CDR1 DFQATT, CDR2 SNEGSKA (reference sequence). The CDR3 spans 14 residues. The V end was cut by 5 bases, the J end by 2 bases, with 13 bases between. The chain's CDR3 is CSAQPGVPYNEQFF. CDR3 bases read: TGCAGTGCTCAACCCGGGGTACCCTACAATGAG.

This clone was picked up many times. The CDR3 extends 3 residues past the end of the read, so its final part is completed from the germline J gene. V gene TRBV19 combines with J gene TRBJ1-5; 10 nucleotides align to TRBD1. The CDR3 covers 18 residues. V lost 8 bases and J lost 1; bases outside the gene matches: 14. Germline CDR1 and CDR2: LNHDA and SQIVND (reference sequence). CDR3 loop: CASGYLYGQGVSNQPQHF. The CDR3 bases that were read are TGTGCCAGTGGCTACCTTTACGGACAGGGGGTAAGCAATCAGCCC.

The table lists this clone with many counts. CDR3: CASSPPSGSMDEQFF. CDR3 bases read: TGTGCCAGCTCACCACCCAGCGGGAGTATGGATGAG. The chain couples TRBV18 to TRBJ2-1; the match to TRBD2 covers 8 bases. With the read ending 3 residues before the CDR3 end, the germline J gene is used to fill in that end. Unmatched junction bases numbered 6, after V lost 0 bases and J lost 8 bases. Per germline, CDR1 KGHSH and CDR2 LQKENI. This CDR3 region has 15 residues.